This paragraph covers one T cell receptor (beta chain) sequence. This clone showed up just a few times. Its antigen target is currently unknown. The input lacks base qualities; no much larger clone sits a single base away. The trial excluded patients who had a history of autoimmune disease or were on systemic immunosuppression. Peripheral blood for TCR sequencing was drawn from every dose cohort at baseline, at cycle 4 day 1 and at cycle 7 day 1. The samples were taken from a phase I, first-in-human, multicenter, open-label dose-escalation trial of ivuxolimab. The trial enrolled adults with locally advanced or metastatic head and neck squamous cell, hepatocellular, melanoma or renal cell carcinoma. Before TCR sequencing, CD4+ T cells and CD8+ T cells from peripheral blood were sorted into separate populations. This record comes from a study of OX40 agonist ivuxolimab in advanced cancers. Study-wide context: Ivuxolimab, which targeted the costimulatory receptor OX40 (CD134), was an agonistic, fully human IgG2 monoclonal antibody. Intravenous ivuxolimab was administered to patients every 2 weeks at six dose levels: 0.01, 0.1, 0.3, 1.5, 3 and 10 mg/kg. Of the 52 patients in dose escalation, approximately 20 had hepatocellular carcinoma, about 15 had melanoma, 9 had renal cell carcinoma and 9 had head and neck cancer. The dose-escalation cohort was around 84% male with a mean age of approximately 59 years, ranging from about 20 to 85. Prior anti-PD-1, anti-PD-L1 or anti-CTLA-4 therapy was permitted, and 40% of dose-escalation patients had received checkpoint inhibitors. Partial responses were achieved by three dose-escalation patients, of whom one had hepatocellular carcinoma and two had cutaneous melanoma. Peripheral TCRbeta sequencing aimed to test whether ivuxolimab altered TCR sequence diversity and caused clonal T-cell expansion. The paper reports the monotherapy dose-escalation portion (N = 52 patients) of the phase I ivuxolimab trial.

Genomic DNA was isolated from the sorted cells so that the TCRbeta CDR3 region could be sequenced. TCRbeta CDR3 regions were sequenced using the immunoSEQ Assay. Drawn from immuneACCESS, this table holds only the in-frame rearrangements with V and J called that TCRdb kept. Clones are partly lost; checked studies trace under half to an unresolved V gene and leave the rest unexplained. This sample holds 15,000 to 20,000 clones; roughly 80% were observed only once. Jointly, the top ten make up around 28% of the sample. Results the study describes overall, beyond this receptor: At doses from 0.1 to 3.0 mg/kg, clonal expansion was seen in both CD4+ and CD8+ blood T cells between baseline and week 6. In partial responders in the 0.1-3.0 mg/kg groups, normalized peripheral clonal expansion was found to be among the lowest, especially among CD8+ T cells. After ivuxolimab, CD8+ T cells had more expanded clones than CD4+ T cells on average. Low levels of normalized T-cell clonal expansion were also shown by some nonresponding patients. The antigen specificity of the peripheral T cells that underwent clonal expansion was not determined.

This receptor was identified in an adult with an advanced solid tumor such as melanoma, head and neck, liver or kidney cancer. The source material was CD4+ or CD8+ T cells sorted from blood, sampled in a trial of the OX40 agonist ivuxolimab.

CDR3 protein: CASSPQGTQFF. The nucleotide sequence reads as follows: TGTGCCAGCAGTCCTCAGGGGACGCAGTTCTTC. The chain links TRBV28 with TRBJ2-1; TRBD1 could be the D gene, as 6 bases match. CDR1 is given as MDHEN and CDR2 as SYDVKM, both from the germline V gene. V sheds 5 bases and J sheds 12 bases, leaving 11 bases between their ends. The cysteine opens and the phenylalanine closes a CDR3 of 11 amino acids. The read is trimmed to its CDR3 DNA, 33 bases read in frame from base 1.